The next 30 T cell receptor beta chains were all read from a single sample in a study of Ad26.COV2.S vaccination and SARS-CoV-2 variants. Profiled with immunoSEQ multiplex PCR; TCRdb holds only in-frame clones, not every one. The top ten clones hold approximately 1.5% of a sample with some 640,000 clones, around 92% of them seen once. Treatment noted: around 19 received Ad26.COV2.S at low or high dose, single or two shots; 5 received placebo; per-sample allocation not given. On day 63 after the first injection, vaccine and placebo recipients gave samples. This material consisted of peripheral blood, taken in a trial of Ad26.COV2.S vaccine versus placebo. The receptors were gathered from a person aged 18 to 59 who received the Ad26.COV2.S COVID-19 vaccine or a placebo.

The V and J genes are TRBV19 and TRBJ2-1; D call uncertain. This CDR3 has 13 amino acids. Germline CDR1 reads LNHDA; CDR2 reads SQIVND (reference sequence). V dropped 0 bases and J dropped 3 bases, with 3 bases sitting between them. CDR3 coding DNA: TGTGCCAGTAGTATAGATTACTACAATGAGCAGTTCTTC. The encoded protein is CASSIDYYNEQFF.

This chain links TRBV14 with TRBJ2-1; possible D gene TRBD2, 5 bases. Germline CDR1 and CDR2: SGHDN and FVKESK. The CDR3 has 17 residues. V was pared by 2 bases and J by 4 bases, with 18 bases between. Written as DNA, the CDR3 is TGTGCCAGCAGCCAAAGATATGCCGGACTTTTTTACAATGAGCAGTTCTTC. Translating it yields CASSQRYAGLFYNEQFF. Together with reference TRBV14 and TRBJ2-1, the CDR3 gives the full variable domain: EAGVTQFPSHSVIEKGQTVTLRCDPISGHDNLYWYRRVMGKEIKFLLHFVKESKQDESGMPNNRFLAERTGGTYSTLKVQPAELEDSGVYFCASSQRYAGLFYNEQFFGPGTRLTVL.

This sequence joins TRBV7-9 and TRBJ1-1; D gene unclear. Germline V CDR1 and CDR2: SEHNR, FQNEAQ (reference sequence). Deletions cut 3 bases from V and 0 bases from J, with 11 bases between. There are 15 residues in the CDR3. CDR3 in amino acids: CASSFGRLMNTEAFF. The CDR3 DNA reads TGTGCCAGCAGCTTCGGCAGACTTATGAACACTGAAGCTTTCTTT.

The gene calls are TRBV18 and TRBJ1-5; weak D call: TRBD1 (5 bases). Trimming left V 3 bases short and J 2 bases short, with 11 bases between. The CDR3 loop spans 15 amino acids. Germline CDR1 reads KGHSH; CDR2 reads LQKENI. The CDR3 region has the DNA TGTGCCAGCTCACCGGGTCTAGGGGGCAATCAGCCCCAGCATTTT. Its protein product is CASSPGLGGNQPQHF.

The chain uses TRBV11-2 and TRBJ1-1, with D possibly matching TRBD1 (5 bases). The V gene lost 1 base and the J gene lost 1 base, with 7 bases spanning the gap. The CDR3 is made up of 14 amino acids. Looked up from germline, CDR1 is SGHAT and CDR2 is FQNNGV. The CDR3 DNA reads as TGTGCCAGCAGCTTAGTTGGGGGGAACACTGAAGCTTTCTTT. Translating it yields CASSLVGGNTEAFF. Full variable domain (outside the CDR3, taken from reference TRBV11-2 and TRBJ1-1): EAGVAQSPRYKIIEKRQSVAFWCNPISGHATLYWYQQILGQGPKLLIQFQNNGVVDDSQLPKDRFSAERLKGVDSTLKIQPAKLEDSAVYLCASSLVGGNTEAFFGQGTRLTVV.

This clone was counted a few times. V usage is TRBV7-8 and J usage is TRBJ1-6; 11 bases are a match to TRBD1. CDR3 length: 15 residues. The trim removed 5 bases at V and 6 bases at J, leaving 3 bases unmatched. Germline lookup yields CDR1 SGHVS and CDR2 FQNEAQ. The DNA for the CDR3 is TGTGCCAGCAGCAGGGGACAGGGGGTTAATTCACCCCTCCACTTT. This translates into CASSRGQGVNSPLHF.

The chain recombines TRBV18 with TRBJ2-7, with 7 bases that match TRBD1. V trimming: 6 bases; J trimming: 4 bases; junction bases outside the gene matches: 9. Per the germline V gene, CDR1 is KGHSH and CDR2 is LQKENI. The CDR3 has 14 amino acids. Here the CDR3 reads CASSDRTGNYEQYF. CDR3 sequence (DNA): TGTGCCAGCTCTGACCGGACAGGCAATTACGAGCAGTACTTC.

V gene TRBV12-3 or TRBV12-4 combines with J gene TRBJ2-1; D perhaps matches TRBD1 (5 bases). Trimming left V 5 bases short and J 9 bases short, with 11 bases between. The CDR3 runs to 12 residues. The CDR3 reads CASSPGNLEQFF. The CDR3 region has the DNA TGTGCCAGCAGTCCAGGGAATCTTGAGCAGTTCTTC.

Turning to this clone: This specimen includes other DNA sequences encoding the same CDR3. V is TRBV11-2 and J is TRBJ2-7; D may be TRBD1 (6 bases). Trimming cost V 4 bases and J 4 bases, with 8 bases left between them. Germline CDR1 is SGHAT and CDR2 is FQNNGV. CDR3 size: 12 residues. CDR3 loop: CASSSQGYEQYF. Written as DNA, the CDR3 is TGTGCCAGCAGCTCACAGGGTTACGAGCAGTACTTC. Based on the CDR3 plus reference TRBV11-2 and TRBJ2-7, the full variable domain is EAGVAQSPRYKIIEKRQSVAFWCNPISGHATLYWYQQILGQGPKLLIQFQNNGVVDDSQLPKDRFSAERLKGVDSTLKIQPAKLEDSAVYLCASSSQGYEQYFGPGTRLTVT.

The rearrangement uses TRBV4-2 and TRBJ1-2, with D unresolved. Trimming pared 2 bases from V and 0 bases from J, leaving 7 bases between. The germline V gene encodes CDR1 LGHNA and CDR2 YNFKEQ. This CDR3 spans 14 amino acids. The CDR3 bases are TGTGCCAGCAGCCAACGGTCAGCTAACTATGGCTACACCTTC. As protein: CASSQRSANYGYTF.

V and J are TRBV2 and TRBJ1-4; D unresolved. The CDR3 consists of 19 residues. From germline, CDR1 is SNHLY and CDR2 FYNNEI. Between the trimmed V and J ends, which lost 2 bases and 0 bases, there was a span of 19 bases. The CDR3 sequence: CASSEFGPLKGATNEKLFF. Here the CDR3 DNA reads TGTGCCAGCAGTGAATTTGGCCCCCTCAAAGGTGCAACTAATGAAAAACTGTTTTTT.

For the CDR3, the DNA is TGTGCCAGCAGTGAAGTTCAGGGACAGGGTGCATCCTATAATTCACCCCTCCACTTT. This translates into CASSEVQGQGASYNSPLHF. This rearrangement joins TRBV2 to TRBJ1-6; 9 bases fit TRBD1. V dropped 1 base and J dropped 1; count of bases not matched to a gene: 8. This CDR3 has 19 residues. Germline-derived CDR1 and CDR2 are SNHLY and FYNNEI.

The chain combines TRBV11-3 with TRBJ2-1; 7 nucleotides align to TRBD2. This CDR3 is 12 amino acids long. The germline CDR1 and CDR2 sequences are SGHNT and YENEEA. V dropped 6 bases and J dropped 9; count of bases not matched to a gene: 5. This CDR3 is CASRLGRGEQFF. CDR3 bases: TGTGCCAGCAGGTTGGGGAGGGGTGAGCAGTTCTTC.

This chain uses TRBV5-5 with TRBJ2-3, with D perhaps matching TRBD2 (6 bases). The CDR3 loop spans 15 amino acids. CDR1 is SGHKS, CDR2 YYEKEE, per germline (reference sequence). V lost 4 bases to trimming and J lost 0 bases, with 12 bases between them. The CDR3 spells CASSRWRESTDTQYF. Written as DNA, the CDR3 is TGTGCCAGCAGCCGGTGGCGGGAAAGCACAGATACGCAGTATTTT.

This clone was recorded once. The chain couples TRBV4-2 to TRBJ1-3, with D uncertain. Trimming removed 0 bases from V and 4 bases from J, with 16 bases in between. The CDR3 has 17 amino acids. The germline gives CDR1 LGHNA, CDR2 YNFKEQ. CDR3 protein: CASSQDPIIQGGNTIYF. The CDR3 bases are TGTGCCAGCAGCCAAGATCCAATAATCCAAGGGGGAAACACCATATATTTT.

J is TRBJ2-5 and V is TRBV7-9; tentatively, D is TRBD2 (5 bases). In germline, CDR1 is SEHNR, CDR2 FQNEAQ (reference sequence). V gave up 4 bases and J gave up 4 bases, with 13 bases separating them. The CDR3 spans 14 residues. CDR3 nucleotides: TGTGCCAGCAGCTCCCAGACTATTTTAGAGACCCAGTACTTC. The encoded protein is CASSSQTILETQYF.

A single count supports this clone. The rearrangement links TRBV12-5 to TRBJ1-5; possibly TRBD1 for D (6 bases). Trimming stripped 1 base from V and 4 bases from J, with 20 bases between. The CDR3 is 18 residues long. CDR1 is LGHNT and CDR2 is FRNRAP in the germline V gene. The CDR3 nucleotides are TGTGCTAGTGGTTTGGCCAATCCGAGGGGGGTGAAAAATCAGCCCCAGCATTTT. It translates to CASGLANPRGVKNQPQHF.

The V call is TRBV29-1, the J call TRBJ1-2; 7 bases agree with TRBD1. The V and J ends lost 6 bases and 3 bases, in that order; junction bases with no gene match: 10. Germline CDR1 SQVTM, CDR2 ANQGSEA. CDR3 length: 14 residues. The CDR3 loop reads CSVRSQGIYYGYTF. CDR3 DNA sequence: TGCAGCGTAAGATCACAGGGGATTTACTATGGCTACACCTTC. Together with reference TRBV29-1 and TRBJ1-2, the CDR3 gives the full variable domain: SAVISQKPSRDICQRGTSLTIQCQVDSQVTMMFWYRQQPGQSLTLIATANQGSEATYESGFVIDKFPISRPNLTFSTLTVSNMSPEDSSIYLCSVRSQGIYYGYTFGSGTRLTVV.

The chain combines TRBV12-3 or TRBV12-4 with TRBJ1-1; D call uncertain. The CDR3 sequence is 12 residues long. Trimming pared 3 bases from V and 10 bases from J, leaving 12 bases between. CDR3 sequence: CASSFWQSRAFF. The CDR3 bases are TGTGCCAGCAGTTTCTGGCAGTCGAGAGCTTTCTTT.

CDR3 DNA sequence: TGCGCCAGCAGCTCTGGTCGGGGCTTGTCCCACTATGGCTACACCTTC. This sequence encodes CASSSGRGLSHYGYTF. The genes are TRBV5-1 and TRBJ1-2; D possibly corresponds to TRBD1 (5 bases). CDR3 length: 16 residues. Germline CDR1 SGHRS, CDR2 YFSETQ. V shed 3 bases and J shed 3 bases, with 18 bases lying between them.

Here the CDR3 DNA reads TGTGCCAGCAGTGCCTTCGCCAGGGGGTCTCACTATGGCTACACCTTC. It yields the protein CASSAFARGSHYGYTF. The genes are TRBV2 and TRBJ1-2; 7 nucleotides match TRBD1. Germline trimming cut 4 bases from V and 3 bases from J; bases unmatched to any gene: 11. Germline values: CDR1 SNHLY, CDR2 FYNNEI. This CDR3 is 16 amino acids long. The whole variable domain, remainder taken from reference TRBV2 and TRBJ1-2, is EPEVTQTPSHQVTQMGQEVILRCVPISNHLYFYWYRQILGQKVEFLVSFYNNEISEKSEIFDDQFSVERPDGSNFTLKIRSTKLEDSAMYFCASSAFARGSHYGYTFGSGTRLTVV.

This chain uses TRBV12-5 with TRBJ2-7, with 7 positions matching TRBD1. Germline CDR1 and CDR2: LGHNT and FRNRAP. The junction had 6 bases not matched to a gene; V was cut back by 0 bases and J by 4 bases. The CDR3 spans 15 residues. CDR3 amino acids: CASGLVRQGPYEQYF. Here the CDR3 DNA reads TGTGCTAGTGGTTTGGTACGACAGGGACCTTACGAGCAGTACTTC.

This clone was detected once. The CDR3 DNA follows: TGTGCCAGCAGCCCGGGGGCCCGGAACACTGAAGCTTTCTTT. Translating it yields CASSPGARNTEAFF. The chain uses TRBV5-6 and TRBJ1-1; maybe TRBD1 (6 bases). Between the trimmed V and J ends, which lost 4 bases and 1 base, there was a span of 11 bases. CDR1 SGHDT and CDR2 YYEEEE come from the germline V gene. The CDR3 extends over 14 amino acids.

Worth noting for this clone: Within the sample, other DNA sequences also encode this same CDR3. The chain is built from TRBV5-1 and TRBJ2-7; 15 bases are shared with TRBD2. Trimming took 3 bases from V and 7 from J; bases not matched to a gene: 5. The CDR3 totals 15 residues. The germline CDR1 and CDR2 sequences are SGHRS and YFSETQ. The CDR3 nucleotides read TGCGCCAGCAGCTCCGGACTAGCGGGGGGGTATGAGCAGTACTTC. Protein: CASSSGLAGGYEQYF.

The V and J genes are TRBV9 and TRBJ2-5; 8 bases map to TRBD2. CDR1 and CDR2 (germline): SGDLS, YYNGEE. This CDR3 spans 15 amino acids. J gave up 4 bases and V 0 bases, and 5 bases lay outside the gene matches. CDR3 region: CASSVAGAGGETQYF. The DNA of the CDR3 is TGTGCCAGCAGCGTAGCTGGGGCGGGGGGAGAGACCCAGTACTTC. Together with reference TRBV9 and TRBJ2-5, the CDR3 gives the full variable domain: DSGVTQTPKHLITATGQRVTLRCSPRSGDLSVYWYQQSLDQGLQFLIQYYNGEERAKGNILERFSAQQFPDLHSELNLSSLELGDSALYFCASSVAGAGGETQYFGPGTRLLVL.

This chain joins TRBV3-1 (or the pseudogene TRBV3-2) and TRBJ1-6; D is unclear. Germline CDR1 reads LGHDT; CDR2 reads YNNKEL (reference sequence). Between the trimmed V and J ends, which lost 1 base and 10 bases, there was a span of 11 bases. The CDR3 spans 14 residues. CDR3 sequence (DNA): TGTGCCAGCAGCCAAGGAGAGCTCAGATCACCCCTCCACTTT. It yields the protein CASSQGELRSPLHF.

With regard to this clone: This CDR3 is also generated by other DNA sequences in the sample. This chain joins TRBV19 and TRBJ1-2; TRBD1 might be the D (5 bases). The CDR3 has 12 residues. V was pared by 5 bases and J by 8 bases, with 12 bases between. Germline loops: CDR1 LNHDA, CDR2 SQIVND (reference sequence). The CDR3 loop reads CASSSGQGGYTF. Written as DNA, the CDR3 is TGTGCCAGTAGTTCCGGACAAGGAGGCTACACCTTC.

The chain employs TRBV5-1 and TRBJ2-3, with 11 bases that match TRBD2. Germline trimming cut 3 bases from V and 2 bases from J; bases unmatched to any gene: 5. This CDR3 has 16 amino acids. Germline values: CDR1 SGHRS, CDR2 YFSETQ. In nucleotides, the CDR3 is TGCGCCAGCAGCTCCTTAGCGGGGGGGACCACAGATACGCAGTATTTT. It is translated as CASSSLAGGTTDTQYF. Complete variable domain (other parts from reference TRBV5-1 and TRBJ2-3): KAGVTQTPRYLIKTRGQQVTLSCSPISGHRSVSWYQQTPGQGLQFLFEYFSETQRNKGNFPGRFSGRQFSNSRSEMNVSTLELGDSALYLCASSSLAGGTTDTQYFGPGTRLTVL.

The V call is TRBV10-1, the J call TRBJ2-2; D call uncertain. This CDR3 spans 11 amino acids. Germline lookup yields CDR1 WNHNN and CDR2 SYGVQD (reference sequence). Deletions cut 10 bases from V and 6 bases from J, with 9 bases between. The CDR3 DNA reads TGCGCCACCTACCATGCCGGGGAGCTGTTTTTT. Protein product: CATYHAGELFF.

CDR3 bases: TGCAGCGTAACCCCTGGGTACCAAGAGACCCAGTACTTC. Residues: CSVTPGYQETQYF. The chain combines TRBV29-1 with TRBJ2-5; the D is unclear. The CDR3 length is 13 residues. Between the trimmed V and J ends, which lost 6 bases and 0 bases, there was a span of 11 bases. Germline V gene data show CDR1 as SQVTM and CDR2 as ANQGSEA. Based on the CDR3 plus reference TRBV29-1 and TRBJ2-5, the full variable domain is SAVISQKPSRDICQRGTSLTIQCQVDSQVTMMFWYRQQPGQSLTLIATANQGSEATYESGFVIDKFPISRPNLTFSTLTVSNMSPEDSSIYLCSVTPGYQETQYFGPGTRLLVL.